A selection of T cell receptor beta chains follows, all from one sample in a study of blood T cell repertoires in COVID-19. Libraries were prepared by immunoSEQ multiplex PCR; TCRdb keeps only in-frame clonotypes and omits some of them. In the table there are some 250,000 clones, approximately 84% of which are singletons. The material sequenced was PBMCs or T cells enriched from blood (not recorded which). Source of these receptors: a man aged 40-50 years who had recovered from COVID-19. The CDR3 runs from the conserved cysteine through the conserved F or W. Fields, in order: V gene, CDR3 protein.

TRBV4-1	CASSQGGGYDEKLFF
TRBV29-1	CSVETGTVYEQYF
TRBV5-1	CASSRRADRAYGYTF
TRBV11-3	CASSLERGTDTQYF
TRBV7-8	CASSLDRGSAFF
TRBV7-2	CASSLVQGNYGYTF
TRBV11-2	CASSLSPEALLEQYF
TRBV18	CASSQGQGGEQYF
TRBV9	CASSSHLRGRTNTEAFF
TRBV28	CASSAGSTDTQYF
TRBV28	CASNPGGVTTYEQYF
TRBV4-1	CASSQGTGEFYGYTF
TRBV3-1/TRBV3-2	CASSQVLAGGGGQETQYF
TRBV3-1/TRBV3-2	CASSQGNRVGQPQHF
TRBV12-5	CASGSSGRDTQYF
TRBV28	CASSPQGARPEQYF